Detailed here is one TCR beta chain. This sample is part of a study of blood T cell repertoires in COVID-19. Across the whole study: Samples taken during acute and convalescent COVID-19 were collected in the United States, Italy and Spain. The analysed material was cDNA or gDNA that came from T cells, B-cell-depleted T cells, or PBMCs.

As handled by the study authors: The assay estimated nucleated cells by amplifying reference gene primers. TCRdb's copy holds only in-frame clones and misses some; the assay was immunoSEQ multiplex PCR. V, J and clone size were drawn from that table, and D and trimming were deduced from the DNA. The sample holds more than 95,000 clones, around three quarters seen once. The V end lost 0 bases, the J end lost 1 base, and 12 bases lay between the germline ends. Germline V gene data show CDR1 as SGHTA and CDR2 as FQGNSA. The CDR3 runs 16 residues. Input material: peripheral blood. The chain links TRBV7-2 to TRBJ1-1, with a weak D call TRBD1 (6 bases). The receptor was derived from a woman in her 70s with acute or convalescent COVID-19. The CDR3 DNA reads as TGTGCCAGCAGCTTAGCTCCCCAGGGGTGGAACACTGAAGCTTTCTTT. Its translation: CASSLAPQGWNTEAFF.